Sequencing of this T cell receptor beta chain was carried out in a study of blood T cell repertoires in COVID-19 (dated by TCRdb to 2019 to 2021). About the study as a whole: Samples covering the acute and convalescent phases of COVID-19 were provided by collaborators in the United States, Italy and Spain. The material from the prospective study consisted of cDNA or gDNA derived from T cells, B-cell-depleted T cells, or PBMCs. Deeply sampled blood TCRbeta repertoires from subjects exposed to, actively infected with, or recovered from COVID-19 were included in the dataset. The repertoires were made available in a free public database intended to serve as a resource for research on the immune response to SARS-CoV-2. The samples were drawn from the first 160 participants of the ongoing ImmuneRACE study and from 950 to 1,500 subjects provided by 6 global collaborators. Sample metadata almost always included a de-identified subject ID, COVID-19 status, age in years and sex. HLA class I and class II types, where available, came from metadata supplied by the sample provider rather than from assay-based typing. Overall study outcomes, separate from this receptor: The amount of clinical and demographic metadata varied by source and participant and was provided uncurated.

The collaborating institutions used their own protocols to collect whole blood in K2EDTA tubes. For TCRbeta analysis, collaborators shipped samples in one of three forms: frozen whole blood, isolated PBMCs, or DNA extracted from either of those sample types. In the case of this clone: What antigen it recognizes has not been identified. Base quality data are lacking; no much larger clone is found one base away.

The germline V gene supplies CDR1 SGHDT and CDR2 YYEEEE. The V and J ends are trimmed by 0 bases and 4 bases, leaving 11 bases between them. The CDR3 numbers 15 residues from cysteine through phenylalanine. Of the read, only the CDR3 DNA is kept; its 45 bases are in frame from base 1. TCRbeta CDR3 regions were amplified from genomic DNA by means of the immunoSEQ Assay, a bias-controlled multiplex PCR. The authors' analysis ran thus. The number of nucleated cells in each sample was estimated by amplification of reference gene primers within the assay. To quantify the absolute abundance of each unique TCRbeta CDR3 rearrangement, sequence reads were collapsed and filtered. For each sample, productive Simpson clonality was calculated as the square root of Simpson's diversity index over productive rearrangements. As stored in TCRdb, this immuneACCESS dataset retains in-frame rearrangements with V and J assigned. A fraction of the clones does not appear; measured against another copy, unresolved V genes explain less than half of the discrepancy, and the remainder lacks a known reason. That table gives V, J and clone size, and the DNA gave D and trimming. A total of over 50,000 clones appear in this sample, 70% to 90% of them only once. The ten largest clonotypes hold about 10% of the sample.

Recombination linked TRBV5-6 to TRBJ1-5, and TRBD1 may be the D gene, going by 6 matching bases. This TCR was sampled from a man aged 70 or older with active COVID-19. The sequencing input was peripheral blood. The CDR3 sequence is CASSLAGGLNQPQHF. The sequenced DNA: TGTGCCAGCAGCTTGGCCGGGGGGCTGAATCAGCCCCAGCATTTT.